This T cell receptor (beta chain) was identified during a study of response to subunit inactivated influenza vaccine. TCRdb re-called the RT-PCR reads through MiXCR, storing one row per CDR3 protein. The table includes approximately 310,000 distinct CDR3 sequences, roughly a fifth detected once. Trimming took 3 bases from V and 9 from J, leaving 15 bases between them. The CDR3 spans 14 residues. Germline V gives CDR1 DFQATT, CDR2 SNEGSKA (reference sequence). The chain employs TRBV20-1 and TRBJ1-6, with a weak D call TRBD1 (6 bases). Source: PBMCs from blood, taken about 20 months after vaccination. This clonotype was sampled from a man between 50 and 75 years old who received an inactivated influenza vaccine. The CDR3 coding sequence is TGCAGTGCTAGTTGGGGGCGGGTAGGTTCACCCCTCCACTTT. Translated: CSASWGRVGSPLHF.